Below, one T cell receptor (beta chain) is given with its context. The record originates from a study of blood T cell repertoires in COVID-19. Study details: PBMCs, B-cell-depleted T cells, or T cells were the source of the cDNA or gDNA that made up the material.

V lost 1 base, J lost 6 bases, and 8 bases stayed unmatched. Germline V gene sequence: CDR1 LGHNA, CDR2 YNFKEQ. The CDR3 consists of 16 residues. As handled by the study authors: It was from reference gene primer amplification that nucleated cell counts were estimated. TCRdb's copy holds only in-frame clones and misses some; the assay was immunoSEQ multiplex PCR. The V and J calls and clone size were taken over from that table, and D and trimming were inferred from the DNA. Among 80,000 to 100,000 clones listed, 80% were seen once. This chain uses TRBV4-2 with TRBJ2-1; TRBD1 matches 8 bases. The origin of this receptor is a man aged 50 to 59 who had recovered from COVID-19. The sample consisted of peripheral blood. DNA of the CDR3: TGTGCCAGCAGCCAAGTTGACAGGGGTTCTGGCAATGAGCAGTTCTTC. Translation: CASSQVDRGSGNEQFF.